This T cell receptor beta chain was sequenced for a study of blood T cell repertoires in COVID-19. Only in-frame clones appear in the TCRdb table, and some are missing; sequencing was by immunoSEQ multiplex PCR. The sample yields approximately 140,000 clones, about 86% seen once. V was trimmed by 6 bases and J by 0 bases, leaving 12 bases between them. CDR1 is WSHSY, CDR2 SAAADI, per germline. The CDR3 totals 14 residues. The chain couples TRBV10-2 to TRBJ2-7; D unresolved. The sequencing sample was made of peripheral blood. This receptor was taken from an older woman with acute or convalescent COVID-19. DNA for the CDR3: TGCGCCAGCAGAAGCTCCCTGAGCTCCTACGAGCAGTACTTC. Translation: CASRSSLSSYEQYF.